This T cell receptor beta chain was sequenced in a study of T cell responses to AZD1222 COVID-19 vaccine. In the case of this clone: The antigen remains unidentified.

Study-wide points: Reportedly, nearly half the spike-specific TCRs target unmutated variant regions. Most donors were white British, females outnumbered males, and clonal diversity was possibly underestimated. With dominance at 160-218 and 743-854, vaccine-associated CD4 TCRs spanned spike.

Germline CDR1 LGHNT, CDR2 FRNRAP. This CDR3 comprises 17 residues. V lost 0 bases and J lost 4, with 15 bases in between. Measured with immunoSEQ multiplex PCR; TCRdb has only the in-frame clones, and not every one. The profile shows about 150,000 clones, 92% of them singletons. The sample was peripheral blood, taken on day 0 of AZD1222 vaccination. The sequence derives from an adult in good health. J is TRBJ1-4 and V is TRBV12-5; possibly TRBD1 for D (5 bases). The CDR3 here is CASGLVTFRVNNEKLFF. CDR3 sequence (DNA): TGTGCTAGTGGTTTGGTAACCTTCAGGGTCAATAATGAAAAACTGTTTTTT.